One sample yielded the 20 T cell receptor beta chains listed below, sequenced in a study of identical twins. TCRdb independently ran MiXCR on the 5' RACE reads; one entry per CDR3 protein. The data show some 1,600,000 distinct CDR3 sequences, roughly 35% seen once. The sequenced sample was cord blood. Source of these receptors: a newborn girl in good health.

The chain employs TRBV28 and TRBJ2-7; 10 nucleotides align to TRBD1. From germline, CDR1 is MDHEN and CDR2 SYDVKM. This CDR3 is built from 16 residues. J lost 2 bases, V lost 4 bases, and 8 bases had no gene match. CDR3 nucleotide sequence: TGTGCCAGCAGTTCGCCCGACAGGGGGCCAACCTACGAGCAGTACTTC. It encodes CASSSPDRGPTYEQYF.

This chain uses TRBV11-2 with TRBJ1-1; TRBD1 matches 9 bases. Germline CDR1 reads SGHAT; CDR2 reads FQNNGV. The CDR3 runs 16 residues. The junction had 8 bases not matched to a gene; V was cut back by 5 bases and J by 1 base. This CDR3 reads CASSPPGTGTNTEAFF. The CDR3 DNA reads TGTGCCAGCAGCCCCCCCGGGACAGGGACGAACACTGAAGCTTTCTTT.

The V gene is TRBV12-3 or TRBV12-4, the J gene TRBJ1-2, with 11 nucleotides matching TRBD1. This CDR3 spans 15 amino acids. The J segment lost 4 bases and the V segment lost 3 bases, leaving 4 bases of the junction unmatched. The CDR3 coding sequence is TGTGCCAGCAGTTTGGACAGGGGGCTACCCTATGGCTACACCTTC. It encodes CASSLDRGLPYGYTF.

This clonotype was detected only a few times. V usage is TRBV3-1 and J usage is TRBJ2-5; weak D call: TRBD1 (6 bases). V lost 3 bases and J 2 bases, leaving 19 bases between the germline ends. This CDR3 has 17 amino acids. The V gene's germline CDR1 is LGHDT and CDR2 YNNKEL (reference sequence). The CDR3 nucleotides read TGTGCCAGCAGCCAGCTGGGACACAGGGAAATACAAGAGACCCAGTACTTC. This gives the protein CASSQLGHREIQETQYF.

The chain joins TRBV5-6 to TRBJ2-2; D uncertain. V was trimmed by 5 bases and J by 5 bases, leaving 16 bases between them. The CDR3 sequence is 15 residues long. Germline V gene sequence: CDR1 SGHDT, CDR2 YYEEEE. This CDR3 reads CASSWGERRTGELFF. CDR3 DNA sequence: TGTGCCAGCAGTTGGGGTGAACGTCGGACCGGGGAGCTGTTTTTT.

The chain employs TRBV6-2 or TRBV6-3 and TRBJ2-2; D is possibly TRBD2 (5 bases). Germline V CDR1 and CDR2: MNHEY, SVGEGT. The CDR3 has 11 amino acids. Between the trimmed V and J ends, which lost 6 bases and 10 bases, there was a span of 9 bases. The CDR3 protein is CASSPREELFF. The CDR3 bases are TGTGCCAGCAGCCCGAGGGAGGAGCTGTTTTTT.

CDR3: CASSLSLTLNEQFF. DNA of the CDR3: TGTGCCAGCAGCTTAAGTTTAACATTGAATGAGCAGTTCTTC. The chain carries TRBV11-3 and TRBJ2-1; D is unclear. From germline, CDR1 is SGHNT and CDR2 YENEEA. V was shortened by 2 bases and J by 7 bases, with 12 bases between the two germline ends. This CDR3 has 14 residues.

The genes are TRBV25-1 and TRBJ1-4; TRBD1 agrees at 8 bases. J gave up 3 bases and V 6 bases, and 3 bases lay outside the gene matches. CDR1 MGHDK and CDR2 SYGVNS come from the germline V gene. There are 14 residues in the CDR3. The CDR3 nucleotides read TGTGCCAGCAGCACAGGGGGAGCTAATGAAAAACTGTTTTTT. Protein product: CASSTGGANEKLFF.

The J gene is TRBJ2-3, the V gene TRBV27, with TRBD2 matching 9 bases. CDR3 length: 16 residues. Germline CDR1 and CDR2: MNHEY and SMNVEV (reference sequence). V gave up 2 bases and J gave up 6 bases; unmatched junction bases: 9. CDR3 amino acids: CASSLGSPAGGDTQYF. The CDR3 bases are TGTGCCAGCAGTTTAGGTTCCCCGGCGGGAGGGGATACGCAGTATTTT.

The sample holds many counts of this clonotype. The chain has TRBV27 and TRBJ2-7; D not certain. Germline V lookup: CDR1 MNHEY, CDR2 SMNVEV (reference sequence). Trimming removed 0 bases from V and 3 bases from J, with 6 bases in between. The CDR3 length is 13 residues. The CDR3 DNA reads as TGTGCCAGCAGTTTATCGGCAGACTACGAGCAGTACTTC. It translates to CASSLSADYEQYF.

This clonotype was seen more than once but under ten times. V usage is TRBV11-2 and J usage is TRBJ2-3; 12 bases map to TRBD2. V lost 3 bases, J lost 3 bases, and 7 bases stayed unmatched. This CDR3 is 17 amino acids long. In germline, CDR1 is SGHAT, CDR2 FQNNGV. For the CDR3, the DNA is TGTGCCAGCAGCTTTTATCCAGGGACTAGCGGGACAGATACGCAGTATTTT. The encoded protein is CASSFYPGTSGTDTQYF.

At least ten counts were recorded for this clonotype. The chain combines TRBV4-2 with TRBJ2-7; D is perhaps TRBD2 (6 bases). V was shortened by 5 bases and J by 2 bases, with 10 bases between the two germline ends. The CDR3 is 13 amino acids. Germline V CDR1 and CDR2: LGHNA, YNFKEQ. In nucleotides, the CDR3 is TGTGCCAGCAGCGGGGGACTTACCTACGAGCAGTACTTC. Translation: CASSGGLTYEQYF.

This chain links TRBV5-1 with TRBJ1-2, with a possible D match to TRBD1 (6 bases). V lost 4 bases, J lost 4 bases, and 17 bases lay in between. Germline CDR1 reads SGHRS; CDR2 reads YFSETQ. CDR3 length equals 15 residues. The CDR3 sequence is CASSPDTGHGYGYTF. The CDR3 DNA sequence: TGCGCCAGCAGCCCCGACACAGGGCACGGCTATGGCTACACCTTC.

The gene calls are TRBV7-6 and TRBJ2-7; 7 bases align to TRBD1. V lost 5 bases to trimming and J lost 2 bases; unmatched junction nucleotides: 9. The germline gives CDR1 SGHVS, CDR2 FNYEAQ. The CDR3 loop spans 15 amino acids. CDR3 loop: CASSLSMTGTYEQYF. In DNA, the CDR3 is TGTGCCAGCAGCCTATCAATGACAGGGACCTACGAGCAGTACTTC.

This clonotype was observed a few times. The rearrangement uses TRBV20-1 and TRBJ2-7, with TRBD2 matching 7 bases. Losses at the gene ends were 3 bases for V and 2 bases for J; bases not matched to a gene: 16. The CDR3 sequence is 17 residues long. The germline CDR1 and CDR2 sequences are DFQATT and SNEGSKA (reference sequence). CDR3 sequence reads: CSASSPSWRESTYEQYF. In nucleotides, the CDR3 is TGCAGTGCTAGTAGCCCTAGCTGGCGGGAGTCAACCTACGAGCAGTACTTC.

The chain joins TRBV10-3 to TRBJ1-2; D uncertain. Trimming took off 2 bases at V and 8 bases at J, with 18 bases between the two ends. This CDR3 region has 15 residues. Per the germline V gene, CDR1 is ENHRY and CDR2 is SYGVKD. The CDR3 DNA reads as TGTGCCATCAGTGAGATCGGGGAGAATTCTAGAGGCTACACCTTC. Translated, it gives CAISEIGENSRGYTF.

The table lists this clonotype with many counts. A clone one base away is much larger, so this may be a read error. The genes are TRBV6-6 and TRBJ2-3; no firm D call. V dropped 2 bases and J dropped 4 bases, with 1 base sitting between them. This CDR3 has 11 residues. Germline V gene sequence: CDR1 MNHNY, CDR2 SVGAGI (reference sequence). CDR3 coding DNA: TGTGCCAGCAGTTACCCAGATACGCAGTATTTT. Encoded protein: CASSYPDTQYF.

This clonotype was counted only a few times. The chain carries TRBV20-1 and TRBJ2-7; TRBD1 aligns across 10 bases. Germline V lookup: CDR1 DFQATT, CDR2 SNEGSKA (reference sequence). The CDR3 spans 14 residues. Trimming at V came to 5 bases and at J to 0 bases, leaving 4 bases not matched to a gene. DNA of the CDR3: TGCAGTGCTGGACAGGGGGGGGACTCCTACGAGCAGTACTTC. Its translation: CSAGQGGDSYEQYF.

This clonotype is a singleton in its sample. The chain links TRBV2 to TRBJ2-1; D unresolved. Germline CDR1 is SNHLY and CDR2 is FYNNEI. Trimming pared 3 bases from V and 4 bases from J, leaving 16 bases between. The CDR3 loop spans 16 amino acids. CDR3 in DNA: TGTGCCAGCAGTGACCTTTCGCGGTTGTATTACAATGAGCAGTTCTTC. The encoded protein is CASSDLSRLYYNEQFF.

The chain uses TRBV7-2 and TRBJ1-4, with D unclear. Per germline, CDR1 SGHTA and CDR2 FQGNSA. This CDR3 is built from 17 residues. V was pared by 5 bases and J by 5 bases, with 21 bases between. The DNA of the CDR3 is TGTGCCAGCAGCCCAGCCCCTATTTGGGCCCGAAATGAAAAACTGTTTTTT. This gives the protein CASSPAPIWARNEKLFF.